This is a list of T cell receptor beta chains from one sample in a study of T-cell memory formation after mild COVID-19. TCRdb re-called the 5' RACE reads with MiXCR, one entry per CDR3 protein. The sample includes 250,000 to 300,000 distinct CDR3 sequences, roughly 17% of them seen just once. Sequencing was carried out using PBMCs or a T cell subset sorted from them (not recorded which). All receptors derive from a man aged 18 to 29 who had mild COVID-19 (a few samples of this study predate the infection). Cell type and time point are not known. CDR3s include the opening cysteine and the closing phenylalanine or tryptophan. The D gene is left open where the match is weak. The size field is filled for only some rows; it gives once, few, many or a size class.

CASKGQNEKLFF	TGTGCCAGCAAGGGCCAGAATGAAAAACTGTTTTTT	TRBJ1-4	-	-	TRBV6-5
CAIQLQGTSTDTQYF	TGTGCCATCCAACTGCAGGGTACTAGCACAGATACGCAGTATTTT	TRBJ2-3	-	few	TRBV10-3
CASSLPESGTAVPKAFF	TGTGCCAGCAGCTTACCGGAATCTGGGACAGCGGTCCCGAAAGCTTTCTTT	TRBJ1-1	TRBD1	-	TRBV7-9
CASSLFGQPQHF	TGTGCCAGCAGTTTATTCGGTCAGCCCCAGCATTTT	TRBJ1-5	-	few	TRBV27
CASSPGRGDQPQHF	TGTGCCAGCTCACCAGGCAGGGGCGATCAGCCCCAGCATTTT	TRBJ1-5	-	-	TRBV18
CASSRRTGVHGYTF	TGTGCCAGCAGCCGAAGGACAGGCGTTCATGGCTACACCTTC	TRBJ1-2	TRBD1	-	TRBV5-8
CASSSWPSTEAFF	TGTGCCAGCAGCTCCTGGCCCTCAACTGAAGCTTTCTTT	TRBJ1-1	-	-	TRBV7-9
CASSLGRRGSTDTQYF	TGTGCCAGCAGCTTAGGCCGCAGGGGAAGCACAGATACGCAGTATTTT	TRBJ2-3	-	few	TRBV11-2
CASLDSQSSYNEQFF	TGTGCCAGCCTGGACAGTCAGAGCTCCTACAATGAGCAGTTCTTC	TRBJ2-1	-	-	TRBV4-2
CASSNGVDQPQHF	TGCGCCAGCAGTAACGGAGTCGATCAGCCCCAGCATTTT	TRBJ1-5	-	few	TRBV4-1
CASSWTSAETQYF	TGTGCCAGCAGTTGGACTAGCGCAGAGACCCAGTACTTC	TRBJ2-5	TRBD2	-	TRBV12-3/TRBV12-4
CASSEYDKGNTEAFF	TGTGCCAGCAGTGAATATGATAAGGGGAACACTGAAGCTTTCTTT	TRBJ1-1	-	-	TRBV25-1
CSVEGTNTEAFF	TGCAGCGTTGAAGGGACGAACACTGAAGCTTTCTTT	TRBJ1-1	-	-	TRBV29-1
CASSQDLPPLHF	TGTGCCAGCAGCCAAGATCTGCCACCCCTCCACTTT	TRBJ1-6	-	few	TRBV14
CASSPRENTEAFF	TGCGCCAGCAGCCCCCGGGAGAACACTGAAGCTTTCTTT	TRBJ1-1	-	many	TRBV4-3
CASSWDRSNTEAFF	TGTGCCAGCAGTTGGGACAGGAGTAACACTGAAGCTTTCTTT	TRBJ1-1	TRBD1	-	TRBV12-3/TRBV12-4
CASSQGPTEAFF	TGCGCCAGCAGCCAAGGCCCGACTGAAGCTTTCTTT	TRBJ1-1	-	-	TRBV4-3
CASSQVGQGDEQYF	TGCGCCAGCAGCCAAGTTGGACAGGGGGACGAGCAGTACTTC	TRBJ2-7	TRBD1	few	TRBV4-1
CASSYAPSSGYNEQFF	TGTGCCAGCAGTTACGCACCGTCCTCTGGGTACAATGAGCAGTTCTTC	TRBJ2-1	-	-	TRBV6-5
CASSQVGTLGALHF	TGCGCCAGCAGCCAAGTGGGGACTTTGGGGGCCCTCCACTTT	TRBJ1-6	-	-	TRBV4-1
CASSLAGEQPQHF	TGTGCCAGCAGCTTAGCGGGGGAACAGCCCCAGCATTTT	TRBJ1-5	-	many	TRBV7-2
CASSLSSGGAREQYF	TGTGCCAGCAGTTTATCTAGCGGGGGGGCGAGGGAGCAGTACTTC	TRBJ2-7	TRBD2	few	TRBV12-3/TRBV12-4
CASSELGTGASETQYF	TGTGCCAGCAGTGAACTGGGGACAGGGGCCTCAGAGACCCAGTACTTC	TRBJ2-5	TRBD1	few	TRBV2
CASSSGTGMEPQHF	TGTGCCAGCAGCTCAGGGACAGGGATGGAGCCCCAGCATTTT	TRBJ1-5	TRBD1	few	TRBV5-4
CSARPAGDQNIQYF	TGCAGTGCTCGGCCCGCCGGGGACCAAAACATTCAGTACTTC	TRBJ2-4	-	few	TRBV20-1
CASSRGLSGGSSYNEQFF	TGTGCCAGCAGCCGCGGGCTTAGCGGGGGGTCCTCCTACAATGAGCAGTTCTTC	TRBJ2-1	TRBD2	-	TRBV11-2
CATSEHRNTEAFF	TGTGCCACCAGTGAACACAGGAACACTGAAGCTTTCTTT	TRBJ1-1	-	few	TRBV24-1
CASSLALGGYEQYF	TGCGCCAGCAGCTTGGCCCTCGGAGGCTACGAGCAGTACTTC	TRBJ2-7	-	-	TRBV5-1
CASSEGGGEADTQYF	TGTGCCAGCAGTGAAGGAGGCGGGGAGGCAGATACGCAGTATTTT	TRBJ2-3	-	many	TRBV6-1
CASSVGGAWYQETQYF	TGTGCCAGCAGCGTGGGGGGTGCCTGGTACCAAGAGACCCAGTACTTC	TRBJ2-5	-	few	TRBV9
CASSPRGAWGEQFF	TGTGCCAGCAGCCCTAGGGGCGCCTGGGGTGAGCAGTTCTTC	TRBJ2-1	-	-	TRBV12-3/TRBV12-4
CTSSLGTPVEGQFF	TGCACCAGCAGCCTGGGGACTCCGGTCGAGGGGCAGTTCTTC	TRBJ2-1	-	many	TRBV1
CASSPGTDPLANYGYTF	TGTGCCAGCAGCCCCGGGACCGATCCCCTGGCTAACTATGGCTACACCTTC	TRBJ1-2	-	-	TRBV6-1
CASSDRRGNRGTETQYF	TGTGCCAGCAGTGACCGACGCGGGAACAGGGGGACGGAGACCCAGTACTTC	TRBJ2-5	TRBD1	-	TRBV6-4
CASSKGQGVIQPQHF	TGCGCCAGCAGTAAAGGACAGGGGGTAATTCAGCCCCAGCATTTT	TRBJ1-5	TRBD1	many	TRBV4-1
CSASPLAGELFF	TGCAGTGCTAGTCCTCTAGCGGGGGAGCTGTTTTTT	TRBJ2-2	-	-	TRBV20-1
CASSTEATSRYTF	TGTGCCAGCAGCACCGAGGCGACTAGTCGCTACACCTTC	TRBJ1-2	-	-	TRBV11-2
CASSLAPQETQYF	TGTGCCAGCAGCTTGGCCCCACAAGAGACCCAGTACTTC	TRBJ2-5	-	many	TRBV7-6
CASTFSYEQYF	TGCGCCAGCACTTTCTCCTACGAGCAGTACTTC	TRBJ2-7	-	few	TRBV5-1
CASNPTSGLTPGTEQFF	TGTGCCAGCAACCCGACTAGCGGGCTGACCCCGGGAACTGAGCAGTTCTTC	TRBJ2-1	TRBD2	few	TRBV9
CASSQVTGGAREQYF	TGCGCCAGCAGCCAAGTTACCGGGGGGGCTCGGGAGCAGTACTTC	TRBJ2-7	TRBD2	-	TRBV4-1
CASSPGASSGAGVYNEQFF	TGTGCCAGCAGCCCCGGGGCGAGCTCGGGGGCAGGGGTCTACAATGAGCAGTTCTTC	TRBJ2-1	-	few	TRBV7-6